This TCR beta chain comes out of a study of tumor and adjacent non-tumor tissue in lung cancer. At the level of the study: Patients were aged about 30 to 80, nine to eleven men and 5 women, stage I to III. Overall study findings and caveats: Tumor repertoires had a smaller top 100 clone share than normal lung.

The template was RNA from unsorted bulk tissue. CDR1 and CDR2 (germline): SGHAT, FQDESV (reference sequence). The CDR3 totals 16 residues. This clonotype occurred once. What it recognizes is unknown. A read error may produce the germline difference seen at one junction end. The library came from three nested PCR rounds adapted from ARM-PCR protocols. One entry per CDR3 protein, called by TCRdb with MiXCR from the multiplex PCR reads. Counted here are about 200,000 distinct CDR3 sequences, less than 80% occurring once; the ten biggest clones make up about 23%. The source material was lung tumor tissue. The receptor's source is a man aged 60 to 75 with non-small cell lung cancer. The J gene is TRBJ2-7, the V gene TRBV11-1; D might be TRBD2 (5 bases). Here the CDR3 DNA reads TGTGCCAGCAGTTTACCGATTCGTGACTACTCCTATGAGCAGTACTTC. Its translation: CASSLPIRDYSYEQYF. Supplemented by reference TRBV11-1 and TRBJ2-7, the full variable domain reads EAEVAQSPRYKITEKSQAVAFWCDPISGHATLYWYRQILGQGPELLVQFQDESVVDDSQLPKDRFSAERLKGVDSTLKIQPAELGDSAMYLCASSLPIRDYSYEQYFGPGTRLTVT.